This T cell receptor beta chain is from a study of cytomegalovirus exposure and HLA in healthy donors. Study observations and caveats: Most observed TCR sequences were rare, whereas some public TCRs were detected in many donors.

Primers included in the PCR were 60 Vbeta and 13 Jbeta primers. The assay was immunoSEQ multiplex PCR, and TCRdb's table has in-frame clones only and misses some. This sample has roughly 110,000 clones, with around 82% found just once. This clone turned up a few times. Its antigen is unknown. Germline CDR1 and CDR2: SGHRS and YFSETQ. The CDR3 length is 15 residues. V lost 4 bases, J lost 1 base, and 14 bases lay in between. Sequenced material: PBMCs. V and J are TRBV5-1 and TRBJ1-2; TRBD1 might be the D (5 bases). The clonotype was recovered from a man aged 45-60 years in good health and CMV-seronegative. CDR3 loop: CASSPRGGLNYGYTF. The CDR3 bases are TGCGCCAGCAGCCCCCGGGGGGGACTTAACTATGGCTACACCTTC. Full variable domain (missing parts from reference TRBV5-1 and TRBJ1-2): KAGVTQTPRYLIKTRGQQVTLSCSPISGHRSVSWYQQTPGQGLQFLFEYFSETQRNKGNFPGRFSGRQFSNSRSEMNVSTLELGDSALYLCASSPRGGLNYGYTFGSGTRLTVV.